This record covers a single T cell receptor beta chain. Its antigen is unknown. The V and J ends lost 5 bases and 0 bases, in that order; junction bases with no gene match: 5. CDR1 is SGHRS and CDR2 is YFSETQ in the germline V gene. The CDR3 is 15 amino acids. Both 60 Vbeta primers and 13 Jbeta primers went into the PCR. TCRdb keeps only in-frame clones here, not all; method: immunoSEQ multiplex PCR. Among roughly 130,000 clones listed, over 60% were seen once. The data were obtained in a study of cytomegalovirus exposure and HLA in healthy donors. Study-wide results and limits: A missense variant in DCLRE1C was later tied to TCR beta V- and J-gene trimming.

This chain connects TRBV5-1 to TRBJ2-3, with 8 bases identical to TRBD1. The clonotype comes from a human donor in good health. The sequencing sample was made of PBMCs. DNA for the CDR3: TGCGCCAGCAGAGTCAGGGGGCCTAGCACAGATACGCAGTATTTT. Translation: CASRVRGPSTDTQYF.